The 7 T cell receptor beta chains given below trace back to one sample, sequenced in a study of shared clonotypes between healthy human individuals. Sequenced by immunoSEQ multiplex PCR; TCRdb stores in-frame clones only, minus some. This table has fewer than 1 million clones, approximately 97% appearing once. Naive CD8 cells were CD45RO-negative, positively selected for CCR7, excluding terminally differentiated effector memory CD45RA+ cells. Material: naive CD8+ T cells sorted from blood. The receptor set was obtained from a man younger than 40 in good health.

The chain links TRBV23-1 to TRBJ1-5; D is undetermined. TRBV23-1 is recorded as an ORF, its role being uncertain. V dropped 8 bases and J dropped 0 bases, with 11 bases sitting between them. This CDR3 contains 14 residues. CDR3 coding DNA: TGCGCCAGCCTCCCCACTTATAGCAATCAGCCCCAGCATTTT. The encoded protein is CASLPTYSNQPQHF.

In DNA form, the CDR3 reads TGTGCCAGCAGCTTAGCGGGGGACAGGGCCAATGGCTACACCTTC. Translation: CASSLAGDRANGYTF. V usage is TRBV7-9 and J usage is TRBJ1-2; 9 bases match TRBD1. CDR1 is SEHNR and CDR2 is FQNEAQ in the germline V gene (reference sequence). V trimming: 0 bases; J trimming: 6 bases; junction bases outside the gene matches: 5. The CDR3 length is 15 residues.

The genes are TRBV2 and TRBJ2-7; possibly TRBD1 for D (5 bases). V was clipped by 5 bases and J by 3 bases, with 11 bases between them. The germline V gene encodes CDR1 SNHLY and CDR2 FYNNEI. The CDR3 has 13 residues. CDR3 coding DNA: TGTGCCAGCAGTCTACGGACATTCTACGAGCAGTACTTC. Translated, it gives CASSLRTFYEQYF. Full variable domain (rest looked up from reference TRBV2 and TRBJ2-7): EPEVTQTPSHQVTQMGQEVILRCVPISNHLYFYWYRQILGQKVEFLVSFYNNEISEKSEIFDDQFSVERPDGSNFTLKIRSTKLEDSAMYFCASSLRTFYEQYFGPGTRLTVT.

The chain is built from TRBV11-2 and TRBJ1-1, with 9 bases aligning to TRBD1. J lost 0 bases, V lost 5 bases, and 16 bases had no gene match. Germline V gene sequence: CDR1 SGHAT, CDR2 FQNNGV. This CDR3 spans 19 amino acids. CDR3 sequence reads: CASSEDRDRVPQMNTEAFF. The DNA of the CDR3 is TGTGCCAGCAGCGAGGACCGGGACAGGGTTCCGCAAATGAACACTGAAGCTTTCTTT.

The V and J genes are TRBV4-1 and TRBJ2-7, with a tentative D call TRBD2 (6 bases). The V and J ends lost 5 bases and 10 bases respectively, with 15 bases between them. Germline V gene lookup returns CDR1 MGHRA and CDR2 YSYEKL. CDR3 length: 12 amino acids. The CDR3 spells CASSEPGLEQYF. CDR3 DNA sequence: TGCGCCAGCAGCGAACCGGGACTGGAACAGTACTTC.

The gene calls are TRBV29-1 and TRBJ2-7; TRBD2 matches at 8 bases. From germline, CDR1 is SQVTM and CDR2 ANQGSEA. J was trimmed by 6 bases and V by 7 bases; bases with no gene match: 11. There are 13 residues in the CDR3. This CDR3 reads CSGFGGGGTEQYF. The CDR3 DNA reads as TGCAGCGGCTTTGGGGGCGGGGGGACCGAGCAGTACTTC.

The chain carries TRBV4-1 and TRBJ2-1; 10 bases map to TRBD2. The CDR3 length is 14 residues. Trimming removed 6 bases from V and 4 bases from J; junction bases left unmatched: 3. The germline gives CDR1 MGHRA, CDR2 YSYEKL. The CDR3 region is CASRVAGGYNEQFF. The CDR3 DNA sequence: TGCGCCAGCAGGGTAGCGGGAGGATACAATGAGCAGTTCTTC.